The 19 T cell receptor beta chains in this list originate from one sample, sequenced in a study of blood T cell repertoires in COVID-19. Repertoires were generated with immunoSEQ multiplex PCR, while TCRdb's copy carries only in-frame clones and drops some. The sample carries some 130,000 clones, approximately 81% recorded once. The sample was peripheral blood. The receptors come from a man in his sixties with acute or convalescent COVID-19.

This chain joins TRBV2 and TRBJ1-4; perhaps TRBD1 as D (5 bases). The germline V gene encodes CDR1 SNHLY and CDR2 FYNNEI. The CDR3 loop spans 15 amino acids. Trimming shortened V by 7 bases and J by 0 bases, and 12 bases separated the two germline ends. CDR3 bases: TGTGCCAGCAAGATTCCAGGGTCAACTAATGAAAAACTGTTTTTT. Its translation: CASKIPGSTNEKLFF.

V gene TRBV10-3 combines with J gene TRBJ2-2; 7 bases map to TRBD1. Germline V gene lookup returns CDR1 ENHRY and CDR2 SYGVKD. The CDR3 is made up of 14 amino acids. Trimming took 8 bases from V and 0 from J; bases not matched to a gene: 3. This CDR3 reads CAIRQGANTGELFF. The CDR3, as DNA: TGTGCCATCCGTCAGGGGGCGAACACCGGGGAGCTGTTTTTT.

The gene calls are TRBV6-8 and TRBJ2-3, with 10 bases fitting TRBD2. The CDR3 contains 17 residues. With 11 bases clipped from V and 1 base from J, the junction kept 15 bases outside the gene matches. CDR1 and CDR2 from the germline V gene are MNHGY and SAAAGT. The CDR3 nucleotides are TGTGCCGGCAACCCTCTTCCTAGCGGGGGAGGCACAGATACGCAGTATTTT. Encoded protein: CAGNPLPSGGGTDTQYF.

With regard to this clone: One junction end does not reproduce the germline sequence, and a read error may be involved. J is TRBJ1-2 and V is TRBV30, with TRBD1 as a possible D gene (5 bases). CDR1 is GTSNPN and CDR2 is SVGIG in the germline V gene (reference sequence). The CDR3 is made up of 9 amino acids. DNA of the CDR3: TGTGCCTCCCAGGGCGACATCCCCTTC. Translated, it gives CASQGDIPF.

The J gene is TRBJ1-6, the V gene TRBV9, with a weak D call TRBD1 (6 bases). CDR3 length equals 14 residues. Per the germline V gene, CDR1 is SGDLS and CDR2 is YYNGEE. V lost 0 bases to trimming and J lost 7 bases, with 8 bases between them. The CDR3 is CASSVDRVNSPLHF. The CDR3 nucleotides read TGTGCCAGCAGCGTAGACAGGGTCAATTCACCCCTCCACTTT.

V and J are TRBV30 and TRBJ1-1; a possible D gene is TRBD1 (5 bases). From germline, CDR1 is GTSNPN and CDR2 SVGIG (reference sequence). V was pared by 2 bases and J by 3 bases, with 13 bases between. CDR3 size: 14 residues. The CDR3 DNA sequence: TGTGCCTGGAGTAAGGGCGGGGGGGACACTGAAGCTTTCTTT. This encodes CAWSKGGGDTEAFF. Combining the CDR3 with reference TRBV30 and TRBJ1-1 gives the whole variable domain SQTIHQWPATLVQPVGSPLSLECTVEGTSNPNLYWYRQAAGRGLQLLFYSVGIGQISSEVPQNLSASRPQDRQFILSSKKLLLSDSGFYLCAWSKGGGDTEAFFGQGTRLTVV.

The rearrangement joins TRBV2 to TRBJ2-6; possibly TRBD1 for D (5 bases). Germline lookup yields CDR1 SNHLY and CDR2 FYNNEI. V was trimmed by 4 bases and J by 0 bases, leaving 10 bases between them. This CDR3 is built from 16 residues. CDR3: CASSAGQVSGANVLTF. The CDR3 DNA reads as TGTGCCAGCAGTGCAGGACAAGTCTCTGGGGCCAACGTCCTGACTTTC.

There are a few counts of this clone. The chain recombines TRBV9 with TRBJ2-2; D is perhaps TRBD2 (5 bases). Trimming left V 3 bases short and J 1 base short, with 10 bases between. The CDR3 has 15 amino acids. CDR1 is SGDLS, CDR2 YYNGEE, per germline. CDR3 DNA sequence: TGTGCCAGCAGCGCGGGTAGCGAGAACACCGGGGAGCTGTTTTTT. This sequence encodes CASSAGSENTGELFF.

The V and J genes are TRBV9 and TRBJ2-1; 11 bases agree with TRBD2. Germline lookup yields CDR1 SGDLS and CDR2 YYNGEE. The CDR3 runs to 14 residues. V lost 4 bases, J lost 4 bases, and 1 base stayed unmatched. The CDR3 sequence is CASSTSGSYNEQFF. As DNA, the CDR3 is TGTGCCAGCAGCACTAGCGGGAGTTACAATGAGCAGTTCTTC.

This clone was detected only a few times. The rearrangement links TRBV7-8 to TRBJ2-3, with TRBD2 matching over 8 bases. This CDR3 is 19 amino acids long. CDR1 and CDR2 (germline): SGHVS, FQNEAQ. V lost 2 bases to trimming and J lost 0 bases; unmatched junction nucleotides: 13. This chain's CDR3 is CASSLRRGSGVTSTDTQYF. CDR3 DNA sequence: TGTGCCAGCAGCTTAAGGCGTGGTAGCGGGGTTACTAGCACAGATACGCAGTATTTT. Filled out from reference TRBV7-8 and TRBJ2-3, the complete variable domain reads GAGVSQSPRYKVAKRGQDVALRCDPISGHVSLFWYQQALGQGPEFLTYFQNEAQLDKSGLPSDRFFAERPEGSVSTLKIQRTQQEDSAVYLCASSLRRGSGVTSTDTQYFGPGTRLTVL.

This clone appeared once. This chain's CDR3 is CASSLGLAGGSHEQYF. In nucleotides, the CDR3 is TGCGCCAGCAGCTTGGGACTAGCGGGAGGAAGCCACGAGCAGTACTTC. The V call is TRBV5-1, the J call TRBJ2-7, with 13 bases lining up with TRBD2. The CDR3 loop spans 16 amino acids. V shed 0 bases and J 5 bases; nucleotides not matched to a gene: 5. Germline V lookup: CDR1 SGHRS, CDR2 YFSETQ.

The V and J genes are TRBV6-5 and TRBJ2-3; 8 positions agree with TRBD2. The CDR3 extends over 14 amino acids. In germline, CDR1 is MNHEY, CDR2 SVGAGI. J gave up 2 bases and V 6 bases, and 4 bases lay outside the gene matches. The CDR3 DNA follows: TGTGCCAGCAGGCTAGCGGGCCTCACAGATACGCAGTATTTT. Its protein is CASRLAGLTDTQYF.

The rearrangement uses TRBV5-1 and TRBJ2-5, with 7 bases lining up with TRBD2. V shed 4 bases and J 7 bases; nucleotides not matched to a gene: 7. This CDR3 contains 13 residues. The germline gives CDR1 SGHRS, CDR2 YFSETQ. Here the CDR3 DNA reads TGCGCCAGCAGCCCCTGGACTAGTGGGACCCAGTACTTC. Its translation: CASSPWTSGTQYF.

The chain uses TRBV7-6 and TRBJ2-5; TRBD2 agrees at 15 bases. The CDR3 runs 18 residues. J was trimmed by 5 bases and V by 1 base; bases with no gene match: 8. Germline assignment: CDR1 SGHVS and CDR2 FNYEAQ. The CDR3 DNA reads TGTGCCAGCAGCTTAGTACGGACTAGCGGGGGGGCTGTTGAGACCCAGTACTTC. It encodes CASSLVRTSGGAVETQYF.

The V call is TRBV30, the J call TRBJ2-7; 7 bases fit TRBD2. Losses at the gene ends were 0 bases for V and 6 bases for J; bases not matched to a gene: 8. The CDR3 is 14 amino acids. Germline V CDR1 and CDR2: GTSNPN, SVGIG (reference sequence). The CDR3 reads CAWSVRGVFGEQYF. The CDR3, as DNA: TGTGCCTGGAGTGTACGGGGGGTTTTCGGCGAGCAGTACTTC.

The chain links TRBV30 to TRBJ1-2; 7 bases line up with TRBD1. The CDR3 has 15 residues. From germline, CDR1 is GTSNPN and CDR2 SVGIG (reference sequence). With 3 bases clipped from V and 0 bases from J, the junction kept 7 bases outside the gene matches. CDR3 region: CAWRLGQASNYGYTF. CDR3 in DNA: TGTGCCTGGAGACTCGGACAGGCTTCTAACTATGGCTACACCTTC.

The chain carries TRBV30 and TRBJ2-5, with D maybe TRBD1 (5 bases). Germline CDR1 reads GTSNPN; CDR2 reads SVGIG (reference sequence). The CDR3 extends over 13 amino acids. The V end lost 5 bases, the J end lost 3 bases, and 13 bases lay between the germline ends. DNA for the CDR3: TGTGCCTGGGGCAGGGAACGGAAAGAGACCCAGTACTTC. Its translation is CAWGRERKETQYF. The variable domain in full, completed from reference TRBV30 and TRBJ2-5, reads SQTIHQWPATLVQPVGSPLSLECTVEGTSNPNLYWYRQAAGRGLQLLFYSVGIGQISSEVPQNLSASRPQDRQFILSSKKLLLSDSGFYLCAWGRERKETQYFGPGTRLLVL.

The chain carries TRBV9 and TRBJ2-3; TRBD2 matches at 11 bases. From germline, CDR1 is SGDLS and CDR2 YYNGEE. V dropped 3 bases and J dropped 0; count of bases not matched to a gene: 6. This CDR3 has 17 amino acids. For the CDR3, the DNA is TGTGCCAGCAGCGGATACGGGACTAGCGGAAGCACAGATACGCAGTATTTT. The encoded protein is CASSGYGTSGSTDTQYF.

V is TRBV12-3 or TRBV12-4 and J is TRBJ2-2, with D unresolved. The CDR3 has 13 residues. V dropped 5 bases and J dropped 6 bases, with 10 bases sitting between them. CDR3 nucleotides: TGTGCCAGCAGTCCTCCCCTTGCCGGGGAGCTGTTTTTT. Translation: CASSPPLAGELFF.